This is a list of T cell receptor beta chains from one sample in a study of T cells after yellow fever vaccination. TCRdb reanalysed the 5' RACE reads using MiXCR and keeps one entry per CDR3 protein. The profile shows 40,000 to 50,000 distinct CDR3 sequences, 6.8% of them singletons. Sequencing used CD8+ T cells not binding an NS4B(214-222) dextramer, sorted from PBMCs, obtained 45 days after the yellow fever booster vaccination. These receptors all come from a man younger than 40 who received the YFV17D yellow fever vaccine. Both conserved end residues are part of each CDR3. The order of the fields is D gene, V gene, J gene, clone size, CDR3 protein, CDR3 DNA. D genes are given only for firm matches. Clone size is shown for a subset of rows, as once, few, many or a class of expanded clone.

NA	TRBV7-7	TRBJ2-1	few	CASSLVGPLYNEQFF	TGTGCTAGCAGCTTAGTTGGGCCATTATACAATGAGCAGTTCTTC
NA	TRBV7-2	TRBJ2-1	few	CASRYDSNEQFF	TGTGCCAGCAGGTATGACAGCAATGAGCAGTTCTTC
NA	TRBV28	TRBJ1-5	many	CASGPGHKWGAQHF	TGTGCCAGTGGGCCGGGACACAAATGGGGAGCCCAGCATTTT
NA	TRBV7-9	TRBJ2-1	many	CASSLESAYNEQFF	TGTGCCAGCAGCTTAGAATCAGCCTACAATGAGCAGTTCTTC
NA	TRBV3-1	TRBJ1-5	many	CASSQGPPNQPQHF	TGTGCCAGCAGCCAAGGTCCACCCAATCAGCCCCAGCATTTT
TRBD2	TRBV20-1	TRBJ2-7	few	CSASSSGSIHEQYF	TGCAGTGCTAGTTCTAGCGGGAGTATCCACGAGCAGTACTTC
TRBD2	TRBV10-2	TRBJ2-1	NA	CASSESVASGSYEQFF	TGCGCCAGCAGTGAGTCGGTAGCTAGCGGGTCCTATGAGCAGTTCTTC
TRBD2	TRBV7-2	TRBJ2-7	many	CASSFAGGPYEQYF	TGTGCCAGCAGCTTTGCGGGAGGGCCTTACGAGCAGTACTTC
TRBD2	TRBV27	TRBJ2-5	NA	CASSMLSTGGETQYF	TGTGCCAGCAGTATGCTATCCACGGGGGGAGAGACCCAGTACTTC
NA	TRBV7-9	TRBJ2-7	many	CASSLSAYEQYF	TGTGCCAGCAGCTTATCAGCATACGAGCAGTACTTC